Sequencing of this T cell receptor (beta chain) was carried out in a study of CD8+CD57+ T cells in acquired aplastic anemia. The overall study: 3.2 ug was the average amount of DNA from sorted CD4+ and CD8+ cells.

Study-wide findings and caveats: Patients and controls turned out to have twenty-nine CD8+ CDR3 sequences in common.

This clonotype has ten or more counts. Its antigen is unidentified. V lost 4 bases, J lost 2 bases, and 7 bases stayed unmatched. CDR3 size: 17 residues. Per the germline V gene, CDR1 is SNHLY and CDR2 is FYNNEI. CD8+CD57+ cell expansion had been shown by flow cytometry in patients chosen for sequencing. Severe acquired aplastic anemia was the diagnosis recorded for all patients. Patients were treatment-naive when blood was sampled. Using genomic DNA as the template, TCR beta VDJ and CDR3 profiling was carried out. TCRdb called the reads again in MiXCR, with one record for every CDR3 protein. The data show 150,000 to 200,000 distinct CDR3 sequences, with roughly 48% seen just once and approximately 3% held by the top ten.

This clonotype originated in a human donor with aplastic anemia. The rearrangement links TRBV2 to TRBJ2-6; 8 nucleotides align to TRBD1. The material sequenced was sorted CD4+, CD8+, or CD8+CD57+ T cells (not recorded which) from PBMCs. The CDR3 region has the DNA TGTGCCAGCAGTGCCGACAGGGGTGTCACTGGGGCCAACGTCCTGACTTTC. This codes for CASSADRGVTGANVLTF.